Listed below are T cell receptor beta chains from one sample, sequenced in a study of spatial heterogeneity in lung cancer. A single record per CDR3 protein comes from TCRdb applying MiXCR to the 5' RACE reads. The sample has approximately 1,500 distinct CDR3 sequences, about 8.3% seen once; the top ten hold roughly a tenth. The source material was normal lung tissue next to the tumor, sampled at surgery. The source is a female donor with early-stage non-small cell lung cancer. Each CDR3 is given with its conserved first and last residue. A D gene is named only where the DNA matches it firmly. Expanded clones are given a class, and other clones once, few, many or no size at all.

J | V | D | size | DNA | CDR3
TRBJ2-7 | TRBV28 | - | - | TGTGCCAGCACCCCCCCCCGGGGAGGGCAGTACTTC | CASTPPRGGQYF
TRBJ2-1 | TRBV3-1 | - | - | TGTGCCAGCAGCCAAGAGACCGGGCACAGGATCTACAATGAGCAGTTCTTC | CASSQETGHRIYNEQFF
TRBJ1-6 | TRBV5-1 | - | medium-sized | TGCGCCAGCAGCTTGCAGGGGAGCGCCTATAATTCACCCCTCCACTTT | CASSLQGSAYNSPLHF
TRBJ2-3 | TRBV20-1 | TRBD2 | - | TGCAGTGCTAGAGATCGGGACGTAGGACTAGCGTTACCCGGAGATACGCAGTATTTT | CSARDRDVGLALPGDTQYF
TRBJ2-1 | TRBV5-1 | TRBD2 | - | TGCGCCAGCATCGCTAGCGGGGGAGGGAATGAGCAGTTCTTC | CASIASGGGNEQFF
TRBJ2-1 | TRBV20-1 | - | many | TGCAGTGCTAGAGGACTACAGGGCGGACCCAATGAGCAGTTCTTC | CSARGLQGGPNEQFF
TRBJ2-1 | TRBV2 | - | - | TGTGCCAGCAGTGAGAACTACAATGAGCAGTTCTTC | CASSENYNEQFF
TRBJ1-1 | TRBV5-1 | TRBD1 | medium-sized | TGCGCCAGCAGCCAAGGACAGGGCGGCTTGAACACTGAAGCTTTCTTT | CASSQGQGGLNTEAFF
TRBJ2-7 | TRBV5-1 | - | large | TGCGCCAGCAGCTTGGGACCGGGAGCGAACGAGCAGTACTTC | CASSLGPGANEQYF
TRBJ2-7 | TRBV18 | - | medium-sized | TGTGCCAGCTCACTAACCTCAGCCAGCGGCGTCGAGCAGTACTTC | CASSLTSASGVEQYF
TRBJ2-5 | TRBV12-3/TRBV12-4 | TRBD1 | large | TGTGCCAGCAGTCCCTCGGACAGGTCGACCCAGTACTTC | CASSPSDRSTQYF
TRBJ2-3 | TRBV20-1 | TRBD2 | medium-sized | TGCAGTGCTAGAGATGATGAGCGGGGGGGCACAGATACGCAGTATTTT | CSARDDERGGTDTQYF
TRBJ1-6 | TRBV5-4 | - | medium-sized | TGTGCCAGCAGCTTGGGGGGCCCTGATAATTCACCCCTCCACTTT | CASSLGGPDNSPLHF
TRBJ2-5 | TRBV6-1 | - | large | TGTGCCAGCGTTAGGATGAGACAAGAGACCCAGTACTTC | CASVRMRQETQYF
TRBJ2-5 | TRBV20-1 | TRBD2 | medium-sized | TGCAGTTGCTGGGCGGGAGAAGAGACCCAGTACTTC | CSCWAGEETQYF
TRBJ2-2 | TRBV19 | TRBD1 | few | TGTGCCAGTAGGTCTACAGGGGTCACCGGGGAGCTGTTTTTT | CASRSTGVTGELFF
TRBJ1-6 | TRBV20-1 | - | medium-sized | TGCAGTGCTAGTGGTGGGATGTCCTATAATTCACCCCTCCACTTT | CSASGGMSYNSPLHF
TRBJ2-7 | TRBV20-1 | TRBD2 | medium-sized | TGCAGTGCTAGACCGTTTACTAGCGTGGGAGAGCAGTACTTC | CSARPFTSVGEQYF
TRBJ1-2 | TRBV20-1 | - | medium-sized | TGCAGTGCCCCCGTGGCCGAAGCTAACTATGGCTACACCTTC | CSAPVAEANYGYTF
TRBJ2-1 | TRBV29-1 | TRBD2 | large | TGCAGCGTGTATGGGGCTAGCGGGAATAATGAGCAGTTCTTC | CSVYGASGNNEQFF
TRBJ2-7 | TRBV29-1 | TRBD2 | few | TGCAGCGCCCTCGGACTAGCGGGAGGTTCCGGCCACGAGCAGTACTTC | CSALGLAGGSGHEQYF
TRBJ1-4 | TRBV28 | TRBD1 | many | TGTGCCAGCAGTACCCGACAGGGGGAGACTGAAAAACTGTTTTTT | CASSTRQGETEKLFF
TRBJ1-4 | TRBV18 | - | medium-sized | TGTGCCAGCTCACTGTTAAGACAGAACGATGAAAAACTGTTTTTT | CASSLLRQNDEKLFF
TRBJ1-3 | TRBV18 | - | medium-sized | TGTGCCAGCTCTCGGGACGCCGGGATCGAGGTTTGGGACACCATATATTTT | CASSRDAGIEVWDTIYF
TRBJ1-2 | TRBV16 | TRBD1 | medium-sized | TGTGCCAGCAGCCCGGACAGGGGCTATGGCTACACCTTC | CASSPDRGYGYTF
TRBJ2-7 | TRBV20-1 | - | large | TGCAGTGCCTCAAGCGGGTTCGACGAGCAGTACTTC | CSASSGFDEQYF
TRBJ2-3 | TRBV7-6 | - | large | TGTGCCAGCAGCTCGGGGCGGGGCGACTACTCAGGGACAGATACGCAGTATTTT | CASSSGRGDYSGTDTQYF
TRBJ2-5 | TRBV10-3 | - | once | TGTGCCATCAGTGTGGCGTCACAAGAGACCCAGTACTTC | CAISVASQETQYF
TRBJ1-5 | TRBV20-1 | TRBD1 | many | TGCAGTGCTCCGCGGACAGGGGATTTCAATCAGCCCCAGCATTTT | CSAPRTGDFNQPQHF
TRBJ2-1 | TRBV29-1 | - | medium-sized | TGCAGCGTTGAACGCTCGGACAATGAGCAGTTCTTC | CSVERSDNEQFF
TRBJ2-1 | TRBV4-1 | TRBD2 | many | TGCGCCAGCAGCCAAGATGGGACTAGCGGGGGGCGCAATGAGCAGTTCTTC | CASSQDGTSGGRNEQFF